A selection of T cell receptor beta chains follows, all from one sample in a study of graft-versus-host responses after intestinal transplantation. These receptors lack a known antigen. This table comes from immunoSEQ multiplex PCR, and its TCRdb copy is limited to in-frame clones, with some not included. Of approximately 99,000 clones listed, roughly 91% are singletons. The sequenced sample was unstimulated CD4+ T cells sorted from spleen or lymph node cells, obtained before transplant. The receptors were sampled from a human donor who was the organ donor for an intestinal transplant. Both conserved end residues are part of each CDR3. The order of the fields is V gene, J gene, clone size, D gene, CDR3 DNA, CDR3 protein. A D gene is named only where the DNA matches it firmly. Clone size is not always given. Where it is, it says once, few, many or a class for expanded clones.

V gene: TRBV11-2; J gene: TRBJ2-2; clone size: .; D gene: TRBD2; CDR3 DNA: TGTGCCAGCAGCTTACTAGCGGGGAACACCGGGGAGCTGTTTTTT; CDR3 protein: CASSLLAGNTGELFF
V gene: TRBV9; J gene: TRBJ2-5; clone size: .; D gene: .; CDR3 DNA: TGTGCCAGCAGCGTAGAAGCATGGGAGACCCAGTACTTC; CDR3 protein: CASSVEAWETQYF
V gene: TRBV7-3; J gene: TRBJ2-5; clone size: .; D gene: TRBD2; CDR3 DNA: TGTGCCAGCAGCTTATCCCCTCTAGCGGGGGGAGAGACCCAGTACTTC; CDR3 protein: CASSLSPLAGGETQYF
V gene: TRBV6-6; J gene: TRBJ2-5; clone size: .; D gene: TRBD2; CDR3 DNA: TGTGCCAGCAGCCCGACTAGCGGGTGGGAGACCCAGTACTTC; CDR3 protein: CASSPTSGWETQYF
V gene: TRBV4-2; J gene: TRBJ1-6; clone size: once; D gene: .; CDR3 DNA: TGTGCCAGCAGCCCGGAGCCCGGGGGTAGTCTTTTACCCCTCCACTTT; CDR3 protein: CASSPEPGGSLLPLHF
V gene: TRBV29-1; J gene: TRBJ2-7; clone size: .; D gene: TRBD1; CDR3 DNA: TGCAGCGTTGTTCGGGACAGGGTCCCCTACGAGCAGTACTTC; CDR3 protein: CSVVRDRVPYEQYF
V gene: TRBV4-2; J gene: TRBJ2-1; clone size: .; D gene: .; CDR3 DNA: TGTGCCAGCAGCCACAAGGGGTCAGGGAACGATAATGAGCAGTTCTTC; CDR3 protein: CASSHKGSGNDNEQFF
V gene: TRBV5-4; J gene: TRBJ2-2; clone size: .; D gene: TRBD2; CDR3 DNA: TGTGCCAGCAGCTTGGGGCTAGCGGGGGGAAACACCGGGGAGCTGTTTTTT; CDR3 protein: CASSLGLAGGNTGELFF
V gene: TRBV18; J gene: TRBJ1-6; clone size: .; D gene: TRBD1; CDR3 DNA: TGTGCCAGCTCACCAGGGACAGGGATCCTTTCACCCCTCCACTTT; CDR3 protein: CASSPGTGILSPLHF
V gene: TRBV5-1; J gene: TRBJ1-2; clone size: once; D gene: .; CDR3 DNA: TGCGCCAGCAGCTTTAACAGGGAGCGGGGCTACACCTTC; CDR3 protein: CASSFNRERGYTF
V gene: TRBV28; J gene: TRBJ1-6; clone size: .; D gene: .; CDR3 DNA: TGTGCCAGCTTAGAATACAGGAATTTTAATTCACCCCTCCACTTT; CDR3 protein: CASLEYRNFNSPLHF
V gene: TRBV9; J gene: TRBJ1-2; clone size: .; D gene: .; CDR3 DNA: TGTGCCAGCAGCACTTCAAACCATGGCTACACCTTC; CDR3 protein: CASSTSNHGYTF
V gene: TRBV2; J gene: TRBJ2-7; clone size: once; D gene: .; CDR3 DNA: TGTGCCAGCAGTCAAACCCGGGGGTCGGAGCAGTACTTC; CDR3 protein: CASSQTRGSEQYF
V gene: TRBV4-1; J gene: TRBJ1-2; clone size: .; D gene: TRBD1; CDR3 DNA: TGCGCCAGCAGCCAAGCGGGACAGGGGGCGCTTGGCTACACCTTC; CDR3 protein: CASSQAGQGALGYTF
V gene: TRBV6-4; J gene: TRBJ1-6; clone size: .; D gene: .; CDR3 DNA: TGTGCCAGCAGTGACCCAAGGGGGAGCTCCTATAATTCACCCCTCCACTTT; CDR3 protein: CASSDPRGSSYNSPLHF
V gene: TRBV6-5; J gene: TRBJ2-7; clone size: .; D gene: TRBD2; CDR3 DNA: TGTGCCAGGGGGGGGTCCGACTACGGGGCCTACGAGCAGTACTTC; CDR3 protein: CARGGSDYGAYEQYF
V gene: TRBV10-3; J gene: TRBJ1-1; clone size: .; D gene: .; CDR3 DNA: TGTGCCATCAGTGAGCAGGACACTGAAGCTTTCTTT; CDR3 protein: CAISEQDTEAFF
V gene: TRBV5-8; J gene: TRBJ1-1; clone size: .; D gene: .; CDR3 DNA: TGTGCCAGCAGCTTATACTCTGGCACAGCAGACCGTGAAGCTTTCTTT; CDR3 protein: CASSLYSGTADREAFF
V gene: TRBV13; J gene: TRBJ1-1; clone size: .; D gene: .; CDR3 DNA: TGTGCCAGCAGCCCCTTGCCCAGGGCCCTCACTGAAGCTTTCTTT; CDR3 protein: CASSPLPRALTEAFF
V gene: TRBV11-2; J gene: TRBJ1-1; clone size: .; D gene: TRBD1; CDR3 DNA: TGTGCCAGCAGCCCCACCGGGACAGGGGCTACTGAAGCTTTCTTT; CDR3 protein: CASSPTGTGATEAFF
V gene: TRBV18; J gene: TRBJ1-1; clone size: .; D gene: .; CDR3 DNA: TGTGCCAGCTCACCACCGGGGGCCAACAGGCTGAACACTGAAGCTTTCTTT; CDR3 protein: CASSPPGANRLNTEAFF
V gene: TRBV7-2; J gene: TRBJ1-1; clone size: .; D gene: .; CDR3 DNA: TGTGCCAGCAGCTTAGAGCTCGCGGGCACTGAAGCTTTCTTT; CDR3 protein: CASSLELAGTEAFF
V gene: TRBV4-1; J gene: TRBJ1-1; clone size: .; D gene: .; CDR3 DNA: TGCGCCAGCAGCCAAGATAGGCCGAACAGGGCTATGAACACTGAAGCTTTCTTT; CDR3 protein: CASSQDRPNRAMNTEAFF
V gene: TRBV19; J gene: TRBJ2-7; clone size: .; D gene: TRBD1; CDR3 DNA: TGTGCCAGTGCTCCGGGACAGGGGGCAAACGAGCAGTACTTC; CDR3 protein: CASAPGQGANEQYF
V gene: TRBV27; J gene: TRBJ2-7; clone size: .; D gene: TRBD1; CDR3 DNA: TGTGCCAGCAGTCTCAGGACAGGGGTCGGATACGAGCAGTACTTC; CDR3 protein: CASSLRTGVGYEQYF
V gene: TRBV7-2; J gene: TRBJ1-5; clone size: few; D gene: TRBD1; CDR3 DNA: TGTGCCAGCAGCTCGACAGGGCGTAATCAGCCCCAGCATTTT; CDR3 protein: CASSSTGRNQPQHF
V gene: TRBV15; J gene: TRBJ2-2; clone size: .; D gene: .; CDR3 DNA: TGTGCCACCAGCAGGGACCAGGGCTCCGGGGAGCTGTTTTTT; CDR3 protein: CATSRDQGSGELFF
V gene: TRBV4-1; J gene: TRBJ2-5; clone size: .; D gene: .; CDR3 DNA: TGCGCCAGCAGCCAAGATCTAGTGGGGGCCAGCGGGACCCAGTACTTC; CDR3 protein: CASSQDLVGASGTQYF
V gene: TRBV4-3; J gene: TRBJ1-2; clone size: .; D gene: .; CDR3 DNA: TGCGCCAGCAGCCAAGGCACTGACTATGGCTACACCTTC; CDR3 protein: CASSQGTDYGYTF
V gene: TRBV5-6; J gene: TRBJ2-3; clone size: .; D gene: .; CDR3 DNA: TGTGCCAGCAGCTTAAGAGAGGGTTTGACAGATACGCAGTATTTT; CDR3 protein: CASSLREGLTDTQYF
V gene: TRBV19; J gene: TRBJ2-5; clone size: .; D gene: TRBD2; CDR3 DNA: TGTGCCAGTAATACGGGGGGGCCCGAGACCCAGTACTTC; CDR3 protein: CASNTGGPETQYF
V gene: TRBV5-4; J gene: TRBJ2-5; clone size: few; D gene: .; CDR3 DNA: TGTGCCAGCAGCTTGGGCCAGCAAGAGACCCAGTACTTC; CDR3 protein: CASSLGQQETQYF
V gene: TRBV30; J gene: TRBJ1-2; clone size: .; D gene: .; CDR3 DNA: TGTGCCTGGAGTCGGGGGGTCGAGGCCTATGGCTACACCTTC; CDR3 protein: CAWSRGVEAYGYTF
V gene: TRBV7-3; J gene: TRBJ2-5; clone size: .; D gene: .; CDR3 DNA: TGTGCCAGCAGCTTAACGGGGGGGCCTGGAGAGACCCAGTACTTC; CDR3 protein: CASSLTGGPGETQYF
V gene: TRBV7-2; J gene: TRBJ2-2; clone size: .; D gene: TRBD2; CDR3 DNA: TGTGCCAGCAGCTCCGGGGGGGGCGGCACCGGGGAGCTGTTTTTT; CDR3 protein: CASSSGGGGTGELFF
V gene: TRBV4-2; J gene: TRBJ2-7; clone size: .; D gene: .; CDR3 DNA: TGTGCCAGCAGCAGGCTACGAGGAGTCTACGAGCAGTACTTC; CDR3 protein: CASSRLRGVYEQYF